Below are 14 T cell receptor beta chains sequenced from a single sample in a study of a mutant IDH1 vaccine in newly diagnosed glioma. These receptors have no identified antigens. Repertoires were generated with immunoSEQ multiplex PCR, while TCRdb's copy carries only in-frame clones and drops some. The table has about 25,000 clones, 60% to 75% seen once. Time point denoted: week 11, during vaccination. Every vaccine dose comprised 300 ug of mutant IDH1 20-mer peptide plus topical imiquimod. Here the sequenced sample was peripheral blood mononuclear cells (PBMCs), taken from a glioma patient whose treatment included an IDH1 peptide vaccine. The receptor set was obtained from a man younger than 30 with glioma. Some clones in this sample may be carry-over from other donors' samples.

This clone was counted only a few times. The CDR3 is CSASRGGEQFF. The CDR3 coding sequence is TGCAGTGCTAGCCGAGGGGGCGAGCAGTTCTTC. The rearrangement links TRBV20-1 to TRBJ2-1; 7 nucleotides align to TRBD1. CDR1 and CDR2 from the germline V gene are DFQATT and SNEGSKA (reference sequence). The CDR3 length is 11 residues. V gave up 3 bases and J gave up 10 bases; unmatched junction bases: 3.

A note on this clone: The junction departs from the called germline gene at one end, perhaps through a read error. The V gene is TRBV4-2, the J gene TRBJ1-2; D is perhaps TRBD1 (5 bases). CDR1 is LGHNA and CDR2 is YNFKEQ in the germline V gene. This CDR3 is 11 amino acids long. CDR3 sequence reads: CASSQDRGPHF. For the CDR3, the DNA is TGTGCCAGCAGCCAAGACCGGGGCCCACACTTC.

The V and J genes are TRBV7-4 and TRBJ2-7; 10 bases match TRBD2. Looked up from germline, CDR1 is SGHVT and CDR2 is SQSDAQ. The J segment lost 4 bases and the V segment lost 0 bases, leaving 9 bases of the junction unmatched. This CDR3 has 17 residues. Written as DNA, the CDR3 is TGTGCCAGCAGCTTAGCGCAGCGGGGGGGCCAGTCATACGAGCAGTACTTC. Protein product: CASSLAQRGGQSYEQYF.

The CDR3 sequence is CASSAGWDLPSYEQYF. The CDR3, as DNA: TGTGCCAGCAGCGCTGGATGGGACCTGCCGTCCTACGAGCAGTACTTC. The chain has TRBV5-6 and TRBJ2-7; D may correspond to TRBD1 or TRBD2 (5 bases each). Trimming stripped 4 bases from V and 1 base from J, with 18 bases between. Germline V gene data show CDR1 as SGHDT and CDR2 as YYEEEE. CDR3 length: 16 residues.

This rearrangement joins TRBV4-2 to TRBJ1-2; no clear D gene. The CDR3 is made up of 16 amino acids. V shed 0 bases and J shed 1 base, with 12 bases lying between them. The V gene's germline CDR1 is LGHNA and CDR2 YNFKEQ. This CDR3 is CASSQDAALVNYGYTF. For the CDR3, the DNA is TGTGCCAGCAGCCAAGATGCCGCTCTGGTTAACTATGGCTACACCTTC.

The chain employs TRBV2 and TRBJ1-2; D not certain. The CDR3 sequence is 13 residues long. The germline V gene encodes CDR1 SNHLY and CDR2 FYNNEI. Trimming removed 6 bases at V and 8 bases at J, with 16 bases between. The CDR3 reads CASRGSTLLGYTF. The CDR3, as DNA: TGTGCCAGCAGGGGTTCGACCCTCCTGGGCTACACCTTC.

For the CDR3, the DNA is TGTGCCTGGGGACAGGGGGTCTACGAGCAGTACTTC. Amino acid sequence: CAWGQGVYEQYF. The V and J genes are TRBV30 and TRBJ2-7, with 10 bases aligning to TRBD1. CDR3 length equals 12 residues. Germline V gene data show CDR1 as GTSNPN and CDR2 as SVGIG (reference sequence). V shed 5 bases, J shed 3 bases, and the junction held 1 base outside the gene matches.

This clone has just a few counts. This rearrangement joins TRBV2 to TRBJ1-4; a possible D gene is TRBD1 (5 bases). V was pared by 10 bases and J by 8 bases, with 14 bases between. The CDR3 runs to 12 residues. Germline V gives CDR1 SNHLY, CDR2 FYNNEI. The CDR3 DNA sequence: TGTGCCACCTTCGGGACGGGAGAAAAACTGTTTTTT. Translation: CATFGTGEKLFF. Complete variable domain (other parts from reference TRBV2 and TRBJ1-4): EPEVTQTPSHQVTQMGQEVILRCVPISNHLYFYWYRQILGQKVEFLVSFYNNEISEKSEIFDDQFSVERPDGSNFTLKIRSTKLEDSAMYFCATFGTGEKLFFGSGTQLSVL.

This rearrangement joins TRBV15 to TRBJ1-6; TRBD1 matches 9 bases. The V gene end was trimmed by 6 bases and the J gene end by 8 bases; junction bases not matched to a gene: 5. CDR3 length: 14 residues. Germline V CDR1 and CDR2: LNHNV, YYDKDF (reference sequence). CDR3 sequence (DNA): TGTGCCACCAGGCCCCGGGACAGGGATTCACCCCTCCACTTT. This codes for CATRPRDRDSPLHF.

This chain connects TRBV6-6 to TRBJ1-1, with D tentatively TRBD1 (5 bases). The V and J ends lost 2 bases and 0 bases respectively, with 7 bases between them. Germline V gene sequence: CDR1 MNHNY, CDR2 SVGAGI (reference sequence). CDR3 length: 14 amino acids. For the CDR3, the DNA is TGTGCCAGCAGTTACCCGGGGGTGAACACTGAAGCTTTCTTT. Translated, it gives CASSYPGVNTEAFF.

The J gene is TRBJ1-4, the V gene TRBV7-9, with D possibly TRBD1 on 6 matching bases. Germline assignment: CDR1 SEHNR and CDR2 FQNEAQ (reference sequence). Trimming left V 4 bases short and J 7 bases short, with 13 bases between. The CDR3 spans 14 residues. CDR3 sequence reads: CASSSRQELEKLFF. Written as DNA, the CDR3 is TGTGCCAGCAGCTCCCGACAGGAGCTTGAAAAACTGTTTTTT.

The rearrangement joins TRBV7-2 to TRBJ1-2; 7 nucleotides align to TRBD1. Trimming cost V 7 bases and J 4 bases; bases outside gene matches: 12. Germline V CDR1 and CDR2: SGHTA, FQGNSA. The CDR3 contains 15 residues. This chain's CDR3 is CASTSPATGSYGYTF. CDR3 sequence (DNA): TGTGCCAGCACCTCTCCCGCGACAGGGTCCTATGGCTACACCTTC.

The J gene is TRBJ1-6, the V gene TRBV4-3; D perhaps matches TRBD1 (5 bases). Germline lookup yields CDR1 LGHNA and CDR2 YSLEER. V was cut by 1 base and J by 9 bases, with 7 bases left in between. This CDR3 has 13 amino acids. This chain's CDR3 is CASSQAGSSPLHF. The CDR3, as DNA: TGCGCCAGCAGCCAAGCAGGGTCTTCACCCCTCCACTTT.

The chain couples TRBV2 to TRBJ2-1; 8 bases fit TRBD1. V trimming: 3 bases; J trimming: 0 bases; junction bases outside the gene matches: 1. The germline V gene encodes CDR1 SNHLY and CDR2 FYNNEI. This CDR3 contains 15 residues. The CDR3 loop is CASSEDRASYNEQFF. The CDR3 nucleotides are TGTGCCAGCAGTGAGGACAGGGCCTCCTACAATGAGCAGTTCTTC.